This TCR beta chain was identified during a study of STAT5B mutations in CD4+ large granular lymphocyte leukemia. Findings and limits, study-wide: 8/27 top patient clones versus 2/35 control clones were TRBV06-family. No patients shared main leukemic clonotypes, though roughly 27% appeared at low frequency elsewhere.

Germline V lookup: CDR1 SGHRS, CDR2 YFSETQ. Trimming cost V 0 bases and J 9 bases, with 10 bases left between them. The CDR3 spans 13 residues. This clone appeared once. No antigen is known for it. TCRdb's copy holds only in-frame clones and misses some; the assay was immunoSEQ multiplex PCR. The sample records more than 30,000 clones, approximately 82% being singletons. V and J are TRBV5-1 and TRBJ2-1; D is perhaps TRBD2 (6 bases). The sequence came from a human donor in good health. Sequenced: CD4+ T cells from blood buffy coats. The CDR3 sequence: CASSLGRGSEQFF. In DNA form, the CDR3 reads TGCGCCAGCAGCTTGGGACGGGGGAGTGAGCAGTTCTTC.